A single sample gave rise to the 14 T cell receptor beta chains below, sequenced in a study of OX40 agonist ivuxolimab in advanced cancers. Produced via immunoSEQ multiplex PCR; TCRdb's table is partial and in-frame only. The table includes around 2,600 clones, around 72% detected once. The material sequenced was CD4+ or CD8+ T cells sorted from blood, taken in a trial of the OX40 agonist ivuxolimab. Receptor source: an adult with an advanced solid tumor such as melanoma, head and neck, liver or kidney cancer.

This clone was seen a handful of times. The gene calls are TRBV11-2 and TRBJ2-3; 11 positions agree with TRBD2. J gave up 4 bases and V 4 bases, and 13 bases lay outside the gene matches. This CDR3 is built from 18 residues. The germline CDR1 and CDR2 sequences are SGHAT and FQNNGV. The CDR3 reads CASSSTVLAGGGADTQYF. The CDR3, as DNA: TGTGCCAGCAGCTCGACGGTCCTAGCGGGGGGCGGCGCAGATACGCAGTATTTT. The complete variable domain, with remaining parts taken from reference TRBV11-2 and TRBJ2-3, reads EAGVAQSPRYKIIEKRQSVAFWCNPISGHATLYWYQQILGQGPKLLIQFQNNGVVDDSQLPKDRFSAERLKGVDSTLKIQPAKLEDSAVYLCASSSTVLAGGGADTQYFGPGTRLTVL.

The chain carries TRBV7-9 and TRBJ2-5; possible D gene TRBD1, 5 bases. CDR3 size: 15 residues. CDR1 is SEHNR, CDR2 FQNEAQ, per germline (reference sequence). Trimming shortened V by 5 bases and J by 2 bases, and 15 bases separated the two germline ends. The DNA of the CDR3 is TGTGCCAGCAGCGTAGAGACAGAAGCACAAGAGACCCAGTACTTC. This encodes CASSVETEAQETQYF.

J is TRBJ2-7 and V is TRBV7-3, with D possibly TRBD2 on 5 matching bases. CDR1 and CDR2 from the germline V gene are SGHTA and FQGTGA. Trimming shortened V by 5 bases and J by 1 base, and 9 bases separated the two germline ends. The CDR3 is made up of 13 amino acids. CDR3 in DNA: TGTGCCAGCAGCGAACTAGATTCCTACGAGCAGTACTTC. Its protein product is CASSELDSYEQYF.

This rearrangement joins TRBV6-6 to TRBJ2-7; 8 nucleotides align to TRBD1. Germline lookup yields CDR1 MNHNY and CDR2 SVGAGI (reference sequence). V dropped 6 bases and J dropped 3; count of bases not matched to a gene: 4. CDR3 length equals 13 residues. The CDR3 nucleotides are TGTGCCAGCAGCGGACAGGGCTACTACGAGCAGTACTTC. Translated, it gives CASSGQGYYEQYF.

The rearrangement uses TRBV7-8 and TRBJ2-7; TRBD2 agrees at 7 bases. Germline CDR1 SGHVS, CDR2 FQNEAQ. This CDR3 contains 15 residues. V trimming: 4 bases; J trimming: 3 bases; junction bases outside the gene matches: 9. CDR3 sequence reads: CASSSWASGHYEQYF. The CDR3 region has the DNA TGTGCCAGCAGCTCATGGGCTAGCGGACACTACGAGCAGTACTTC.

This clone was seen just once. V usage is TRBV7-6 and J usage is TRBJ2-5; D uncertain. This CDR3 contains 12 residues. The germline gives CDR1 SGHVS, CDR2 FNYEAQ. Deletions cut 5 bases from V and 1 base from J, with 5 bases between. In DNA, the CDR3 is TGTGCCAGCAGCACGCTCCAAGAGACCCAGTACTTC. Protein sequence: CASSTLQETQYF. The full variable domain, with the rest looked up from reference TRBV7-6 and TRBJ2-5, is GAGVSQSPRYKVTKRGQDVALRCDPISGHVSLYWYRQALGQGPEFLTYFNYEAQQDKSGLPNDRFSAERPEGSISTLTIQRTEQRDSAMYRCASSTLQETQYFGPGTRLLVL.

This clone was counted only a few times. The chain carries TRBV14 and TRBJ2-3; 11 bases agree with TRBD2. CDR3 size: 18 residues. Trimming removed 0 bases from V and 2 bases from J; junction bases left unmatched: 7. Germline lookup yields CDR1 SGHDN and CDR2 FVKESK. The CDR3 coding sequence is TGTGCCAGCAGCCAAGATTGGGGGACTAGCGGACCCACAGATACGCAGTATTTT. This codes for CASSQDWGTSGPTDTQYF.

This chain connects TRBV5-1 to TRBJ1-1, with TRBD1 matching 8 bases. The germline V gene has CDR1 SGHRS and CDR2 YFSETQ. This CDR3 contains 14 residues. With 6 bases clipped from V and 4 bases from J, the junction kept 8 bases outside the gene matches. CDR3 DNA: TGCGCCAGCACTTTTCAGGGGGCGACCACTGAAGCTTTCTTT. It codes for CASTFQGATTEAFF.

The chain employs TRBV4-2 and TRBJ1-4; 9 bases line up with TRBD1. The germline V gene encodes CDR1 LGHNA and CDR2 YNFKEQ. This CDR3 has 15 amino acids. Trimming took 5 bases from V and 8 from J; bases not matched to a gene: 9. CDR3 bases: TGTGCCAGCAGCGACACTACAGGGGGCGGCGAAAAACTGTTTTTT. Protein: CASSDTTGGGEKLFF.

The gene calls are TRBV6-5 and TRBJ1-1; no reliable D call. Germline values: CDR1 MNHEY, CDR2 SVGAGI. Trimming stripped 0 bases from V and 1 base from J, with 9 bases between. This CDR3 spans 15 amino acids. The CDR3: CASSYSKYGNTEAFF. The CDR3 bases are TGTGCCAGCAGTTACTCGAAATACGGGAACACTGAAGCTTTCTTT.

A word on this clone: At one end, the junction sequence differs from germline, possibly due to a read error. The chain recombines TRBV4-2 with TRBJ2-3; TRBD2 aligns across 14 bases. The germline gives CDR1 LGHNA, CDR2 YNFKEQ. The CDR3 runs to 17 residues. In DNA form, the CDR3 reads TGTTCCAGCAGCCAACAGGGACTAGCGGGAGACGCAGATACGCAGTATTTT. Residues: CSSSQQGLAGDADTQYF.

V and J are TRBV27 and TRBJ2-1, with D hard to call. CDR1 and CDR2 (germline): MNHEY, SMNVEV (reference sequence). The CDR3 covers 13 residues. V was cut by 6 bases and J by 8 bases, with 14 bases left in between. The CDR3 DNA follows: TGTGCCAGCAGGAAGTTCCCCGACGATGAGCAGTTCTTC. Protein product: CASRKFPDDEQFF.

The V and J genes are TRBV19 and TRBJ2-3; 11 positions agree with TRBD2. With 3 bases clipped from V and 4 bases from J, the junction kept 3 bases outside the gene matches. Germline loops: CDR1 LNHDA, CDR2 SQIVND (reference sequence). The CDR3 extends over 15 amino acids. The DNA for the CDR3 is TGTGCCAGTAGTATGACTAGCGGGACTCCAGATACGCAGTATTTT. This sequence encodes CASSMTSGTPDTQYF.

The DNA of the CDR3 is TGTGCCAGCAGCGCACAGGGGAACTATGGCTACACCTTC. Amino acid sequence: CASSAQGNYGYTF. This chain joins TRBV11-2 and TRBJ1-2, with 7 bases aligning to TRBD1. Germline V gene lookup returns CDR1 SGHAT and CDR2 FQNNGV. V trimming: 5 bases; J trimming: 2 bases; junction bases outside the gene matches: 2. The CDR3 consists of 13 residues.